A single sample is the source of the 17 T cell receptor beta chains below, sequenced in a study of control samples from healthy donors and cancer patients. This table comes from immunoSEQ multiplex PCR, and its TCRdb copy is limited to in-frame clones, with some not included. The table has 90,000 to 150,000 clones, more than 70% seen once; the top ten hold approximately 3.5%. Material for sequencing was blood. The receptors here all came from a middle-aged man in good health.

CDR3 sequence (DNA): TGCGCCAGCAGCCCGTTGGAGCCCAACTCTGGAAACACCATATATTTT. It is translated as CASSPLEPNSGNTIYF. The V gene is TRBV5-1, the J gene TRBJ1-3; D is ambiguous. This CDR3 has 16 amino acids. Germline-derived CDR1 and CDR2 are SGHRS and YFSETQ. V was shortened by 4 bases and J by 0 bases, with 14 bases between the two germline ends.

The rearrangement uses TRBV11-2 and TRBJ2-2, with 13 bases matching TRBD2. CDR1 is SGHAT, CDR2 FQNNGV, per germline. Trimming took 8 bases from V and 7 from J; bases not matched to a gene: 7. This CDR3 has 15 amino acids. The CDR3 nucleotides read TGTGCCAGCCGGACTAGCGGGGGATCAGGCGGGGAGCTGTTTTTT. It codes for CASRTSGGSGGELFF.

Written as DNA, the CDR3 is TGTGCCAGCAGCATTCAGGAGACAACTGGAAACACCATATATTTT. This gives the protein CASSIQETTGNTIYF. The rearrangement uses TRBV13 and TRBJ1-3; D is uncertain. This CDR3 spans 15 amino acids. The germline CDR1 and CDR2 sequences are PRHDT and FYEKMQ (reference sequence). Deletions cut 5 bases from V and 2 bases from J, with 13 bases between.

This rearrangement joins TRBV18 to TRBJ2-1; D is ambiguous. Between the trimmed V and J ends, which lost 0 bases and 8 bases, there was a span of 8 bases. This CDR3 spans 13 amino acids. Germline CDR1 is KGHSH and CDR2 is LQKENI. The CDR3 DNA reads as TGTGCCAGCTCACCACCGGGCGCGGATGAGCAGTTCTTC. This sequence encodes CASSPPGADEQFF.

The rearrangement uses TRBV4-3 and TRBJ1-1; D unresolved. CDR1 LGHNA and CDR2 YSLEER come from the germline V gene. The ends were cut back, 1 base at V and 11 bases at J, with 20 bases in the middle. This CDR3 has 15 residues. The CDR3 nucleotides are TGCGCCAGCAGCCAAGTCGTGGGTCTGCAGACCTATGCTTTCTTT. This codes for CASSQVVGLQTYAFF.

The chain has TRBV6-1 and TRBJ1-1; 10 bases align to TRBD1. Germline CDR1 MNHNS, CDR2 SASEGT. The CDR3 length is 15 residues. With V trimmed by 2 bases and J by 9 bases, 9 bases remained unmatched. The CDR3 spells CASSEPGQGSPQAFF. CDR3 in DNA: TGTGCCAGCAGTGAACCGGGACAGGGGTCCCCCCAAGCTTTCTTT.

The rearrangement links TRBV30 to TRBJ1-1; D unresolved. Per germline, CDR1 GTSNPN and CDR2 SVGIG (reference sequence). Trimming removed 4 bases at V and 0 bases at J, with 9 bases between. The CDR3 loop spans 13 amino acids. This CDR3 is CAWKEQLNTEAFF. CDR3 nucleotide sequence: TGTGCCTGGAAGGAACAGTTGAACACTGAAGCTTTCTTT.

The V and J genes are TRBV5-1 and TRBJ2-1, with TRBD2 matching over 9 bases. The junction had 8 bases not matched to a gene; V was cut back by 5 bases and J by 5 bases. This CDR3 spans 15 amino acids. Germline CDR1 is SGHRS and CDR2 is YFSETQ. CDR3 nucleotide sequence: TGCGCCAGCAGTTACGTAGCGGGAGAGGACAATGAGCAGTTCTTC. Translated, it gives CASSYVAGEDNEQFF.

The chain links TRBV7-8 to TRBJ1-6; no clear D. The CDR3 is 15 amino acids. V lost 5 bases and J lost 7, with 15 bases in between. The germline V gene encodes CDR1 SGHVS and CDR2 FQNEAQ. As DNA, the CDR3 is TGTGCCAGCAGCGTACGGGAAGGATTAAATTCACCCCTCCACTTT. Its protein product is CASSVREGLNSPLHF.

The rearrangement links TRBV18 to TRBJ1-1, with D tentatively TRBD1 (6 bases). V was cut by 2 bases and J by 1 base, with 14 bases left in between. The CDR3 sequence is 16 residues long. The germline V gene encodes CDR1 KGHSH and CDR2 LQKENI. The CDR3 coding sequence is TGTGCCAGCTCACCAATAGCCGACAGGAGGAACACTGAAGCTTTCTTT. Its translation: CASSPIADRRNTEAFF. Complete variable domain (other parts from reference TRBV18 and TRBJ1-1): NAGVMQNPRHLVRRRGQEARLRCSPMKGHSHVYWYRQLPEEGLKFMVYLQKENIIDESGMPKERFSAEFPKEGPSILRIQQVVRGDSAAYFCASSPIADRRNTEAFFGQGTRLTVV.

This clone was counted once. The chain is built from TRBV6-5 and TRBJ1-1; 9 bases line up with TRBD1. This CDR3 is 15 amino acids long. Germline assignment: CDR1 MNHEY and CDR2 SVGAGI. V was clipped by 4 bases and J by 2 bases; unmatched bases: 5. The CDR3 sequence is CASSLYRGQNTEAFF. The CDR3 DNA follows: TGTGCCAGCAGTTTATACAGGGGGCAAAACACTGAAGCTTTCTTT.

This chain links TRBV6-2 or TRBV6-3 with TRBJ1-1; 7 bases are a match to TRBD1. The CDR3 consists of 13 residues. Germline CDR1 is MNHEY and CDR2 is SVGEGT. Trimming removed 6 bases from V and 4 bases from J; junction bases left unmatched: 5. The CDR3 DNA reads TGTGCCAGCAGCAATCAGGGGGGCACTGAAGCTTTCTTT. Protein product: CASSNQGGTEAFF.

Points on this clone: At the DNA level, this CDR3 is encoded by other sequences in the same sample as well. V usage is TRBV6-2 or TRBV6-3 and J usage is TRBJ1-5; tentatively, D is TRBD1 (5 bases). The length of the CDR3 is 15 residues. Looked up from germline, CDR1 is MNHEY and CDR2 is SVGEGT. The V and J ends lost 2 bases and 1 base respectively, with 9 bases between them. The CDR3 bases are TGTGCCAGCAGTTACGCCGGGGGAAGCAATCAGCCCCAGCATTTT. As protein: CASSYAGGSNQPQHF.

The CDR3: CATSDFQGAYNEQFF. CDR3 sequence (DNA): TGTGCCACCAGTGATTTCCAGGGGGCATACAATGAGCAGTTCTTC. V and J are TRBV24-1 and TRBJ2-1; the match to TRBD1 covers 8 bases. Germline values: CDR1 KGHDR, CDR2 SFDVKD. The V and J ends lost 1 base and 4 bases, in that order; junction bases with no gene match: 2. This CDR3 region has 15 residues.

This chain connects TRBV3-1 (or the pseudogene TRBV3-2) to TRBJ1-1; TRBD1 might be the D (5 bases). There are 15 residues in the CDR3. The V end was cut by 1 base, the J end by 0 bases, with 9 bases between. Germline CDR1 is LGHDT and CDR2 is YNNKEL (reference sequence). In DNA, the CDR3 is TGTGCCAGCAGCCAAGGGGGACTCATGAACACTGAAGCTTTCTTT. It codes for CASSQGGLMNTEAFF.

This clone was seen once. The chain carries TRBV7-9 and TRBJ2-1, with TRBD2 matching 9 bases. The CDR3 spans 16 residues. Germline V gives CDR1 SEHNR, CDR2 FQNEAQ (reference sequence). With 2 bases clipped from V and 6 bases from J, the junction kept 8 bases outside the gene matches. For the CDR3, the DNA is TGTGCCAGCAGCTTATCTGGCGGGGGGGCTACCAATGAGCAGTTCTTC. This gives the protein CASSLSGGGATNEQFF.

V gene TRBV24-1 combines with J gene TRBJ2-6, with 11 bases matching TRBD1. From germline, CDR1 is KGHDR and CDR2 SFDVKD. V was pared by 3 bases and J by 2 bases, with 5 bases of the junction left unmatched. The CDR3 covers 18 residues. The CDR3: CATSDTGQGGTGANVLTF. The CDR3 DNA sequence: TGTGCCACCAGTGATACGGGACAGGGGGGAACTGGGGCCAACGTCCTGACTTTC.